The subject of this entry is one T cell receptor (beta chain). The antigen is not known. It was with 60 Vbeta and 13 Jbeta primers that the PCR ran. Here immunoSEQ multiplex PCR was the method, and the copy in TCRdb shows in-frame clones only, minus some. The sample comprises approximately 140,000 clones, 73% of which are singletons, and about an eighth rests with the top ten. These data belong to a study of cytomegalovirus exposure and HLA in healthy donors. Study-level findings and limits: Later analysis showed most CMV-associated TCR beta chains appearing HLA-restricted. Cytomegalovirus-associated TCR beta chains were listed, numbering 150 to 200. A later analysis associated some 16,000 TCR beta sequences with HLA alleles at a 0.05 false discovery rate. Across donors, most TCRs were seen rarely, yet some public ones were widespread.

The sequencing input was PBMCs. The TCR originated in a human donor in good health.

The CDR3 region has the DNA TGTGCCGCTCCCCAGGAACCCGGGACTACCGCTGTGGATGAGCAGTTCTTC. Residues: CAAPQEPGTTAVDEQFF. The chain carries TRBV28 and TRBJ2-1; 7 bases are a match to TRBD2. Germline V gene lookup returns CDR1 MDHEN and CDR2 SYDVKM. V lost 11 bases and J lost 8; bases outside the gene matches: 24. The CDR3 contains 17 residues.